Below, one TCR beta chain is given with its context. Its antigen is not known. The V end lost 3 bases, the J end lost 0 bases, and 12 bases lay between the germline ends. The germline V gene encodes CDR1 SGHTS and CDR2 YDEGEE. The CDR3 contains 16 residues. This sample is drawn from a study of OX40 agonist ivuxolimab in advanced cancers. Study details: A male proportion of under 90% was recorded, with mean age around 60 years and range about 20 to 79. Study-level results: Expanded clones were, on average, more numerous among CD8+ T cells than CD4+.

Using immunoSEQ multiplex PCR, the repertoire was profiled, and TCRdb retains in-frame clones only, with some absent. The sample holds about 32,000 clones, 84% seen once. Sequences were derived from CD4+ or CD8+ T cells sorted from blood, sampled in a trial of the OX40 agonist ivuxolimab. The chain links TRBV5-8 to TRBJ2-2; D may be TRBD1 or TRBD2 (5 bases each). The clonotype comes from an adult with an advanced solid tumor such as melanoma, head and neck, liver or kidney cancer. CDR3 amino acids: CASSSRDGSNTGELFF. In DNA, the CDR3 is TGTGCCAGCAGCTCCCGGGACGGATCGAACACCGGGGAGCTGTTTTTT.